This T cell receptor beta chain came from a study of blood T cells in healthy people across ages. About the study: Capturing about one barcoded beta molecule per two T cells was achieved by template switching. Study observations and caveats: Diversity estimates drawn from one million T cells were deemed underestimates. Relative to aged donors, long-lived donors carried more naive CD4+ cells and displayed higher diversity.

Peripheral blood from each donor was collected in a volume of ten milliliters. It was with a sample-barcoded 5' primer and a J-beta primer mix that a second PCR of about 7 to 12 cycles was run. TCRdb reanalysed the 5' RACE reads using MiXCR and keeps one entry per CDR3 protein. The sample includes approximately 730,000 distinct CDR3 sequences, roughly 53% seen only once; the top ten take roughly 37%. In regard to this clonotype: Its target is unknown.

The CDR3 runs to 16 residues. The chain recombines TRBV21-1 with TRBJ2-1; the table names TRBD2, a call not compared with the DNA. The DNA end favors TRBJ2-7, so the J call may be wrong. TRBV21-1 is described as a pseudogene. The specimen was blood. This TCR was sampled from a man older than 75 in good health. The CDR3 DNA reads TGTGCCAGCAGCAAAAAGGGAGGGAGCTCCTACAATGAGCAGTACTTC. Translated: CASSKKGGSSYNEQYF.